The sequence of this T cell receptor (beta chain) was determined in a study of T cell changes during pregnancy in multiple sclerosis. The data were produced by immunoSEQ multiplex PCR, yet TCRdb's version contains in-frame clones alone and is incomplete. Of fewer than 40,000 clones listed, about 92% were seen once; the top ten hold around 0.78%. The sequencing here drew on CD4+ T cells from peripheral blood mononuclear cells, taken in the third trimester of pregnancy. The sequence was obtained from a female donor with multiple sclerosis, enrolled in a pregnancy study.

This CDR3 is CASRGPPVVNTEAFF. As DNA, the CDR3 is TGTGCCAGCCGCGGGCCGCCGGTGGTGAACACTGAAGCTTTCTTT. This chain links TRBV19 with TRBJ1-1; D is unclear. Germline values: CDR1 LNHDA, CDR2 SQIVND (reference sequence). The ends were cut back, 9 bases at V and 0 bases at J, with 17 bases in the middle. The CDR3 length is 15 residues. The variable domain in full, completed from reference TRBV19 and TRBJ1-1, reads DGGITQSPKYLFRKEGQNVTLSCEQNLNHDAMYWYRQDPGQGLRLIYYSQIVNDFQKGDIAEGYSVSREKKESFPLTVTSAQKNPTAFYLCASRGPPVVNTEAFFGQGTRLTVV.